The present T cell receptor beta chain was sequenced within a study of technical replicates of blood from a handful of donors. Assay used: immunoSEQ multiplex PCR; TCRdb lists only in-frame clones, some missing. The table includes approximately 88,000 clones, about 96% detected once. Germline V gene data show CDR1 as SQVTM and CDR2 as ANQGSEA. V shed 3 bases and J shed 3 bases, with 9 bases lying between them. The CDR3 sequence is 12 residues long. The specimen sequenced was T cells isolated from PBMCs. This sequence joins TRBV29-1 and TRBJ2-7, with D perhaps matching TRBD1 (5 bases). The origin of this receptor is a human donor in good health. The CDR3: CSVEGRGYEQYF. CDR3 sequence (DNA): TGCAGCGTTGAGGGAAGGGGCTACGAGCAGTACTTC.